A selection of T cell receptor beta chains follows, all from one sample in a study of identical twins. TCRdb redid the calling of the 5' RACE reads with MiXCR, one entry per CDR3 protein. The sample lists around 1.7 million distinct CDR3 sequences, about 31% occurring once. What was sequenced was cord blood. The receptors derive from a newborn girl in good health. Each CDR3 is given with its conserved first and last residue. A D gene is named only where the DNA matches it firmly. Part of the rows lack a size; the others show once, few, many or a class for expanded clones.

V,D,J,size,CDR3,DNA
TRBV29-1,NA,TRBJ2-4,few,CSVEGPTGWGAKNIRYF,TGCAGCGTTGAAGGCCCCACAGGGTGGGGTGCCAAAAACATTCGGTACTTC
TRBV20-1,NA,TRBJ1-5,NA,CSASWAVGNQPQHF,TGCAGTGCTAGCTGGGCAGTGGGCAATCAGCCCCAGCATTTT
TRBV27,NA,TRBJ1-4,NA,CASGGRGINEKLFF,TGTGCCAGCGGTGGGAGGGGCATTAATGAAAAACTGTTTTTT
TRBV6-5,TRBD1,TRBJ1-1,few,CASSYSGTENTEAFF,TGTGCCAGCAGTTACTCGGGGACAGAGAACACTGAAGCTTTCTTT
TRBV28,TRBD1,TRBJ2-4,many,CASSSPGTGFKNIQYF,TGTGCCAGCAGTAGTCCCGGGACAGGGTTCAAAAACATTCAGTACTTC
TRBV5-1,NA,TRBJ2-1,NA,CASSLASFDSYNEQFF,TGCGCCAGCAGCTTGGCCAGCTTCGACTCCTACAATGAGCAGTTCTTC
TRBV24-1,NA,TRBJ2-1,NA,CATSDSLFGVYARNEQFF,TGTGCCACCAGTGATTCACTATTCGGCGTATACGCGCGCAATGAGCAGTTCTTC
TRBV29-1,NA,TRBJ2-7,NA,CSGWQGYEQYF,TGCAGCGGCTGGCAGGGCTACGAGCAGTACTTC
TRBV5-1,TRBD1,TRBJ2-5,NA,CASSSLDRGKTQYF,TGCGCCAGCAGCTCACTCGACAGGGGAAAGACCCAGTACTTC
TRBV5-1,TRBD2,TRBJ2-3,many,CASSLRTSGSSTDTQYF,TGCGCCAGCAGCTTGCGAACTAGCGGGAGCTCCACAGATACGCAGTATTTT
TRBV4-1,NA,TRBJ1-1,NA,CASSQGISEAFF,TGCGCCAGCAGCCAAGGTATCTCTGAAGCTTTCTTT
TRBV6-1,NA,TRBJ1-4,NA,CASSEAEGRANEKLFF,TGTGCCAGCAGTGAAGCGGAGGGGAGAGCTAATGAAAAACTGTTTTTT
TRBV21-1,NA,TRBJ1-5,NA,CASSKGGQGASYSNQPQHF,TGTGCCAGCAGCAAAGGGGGACAGGGGGCGTCTTATAGCAATCAGCCCCAGCATTTT
TRBV20-1,NA,TRBJ2-3,NA,CSANGMSPRRGRTDTQYF,TGCAGTGCTAATGGAATGTCGCCCAGACGGGGGAGAACAGATACGCAGTATTTT
TRBV3-1,TRBD2,TRBJ2-1,few,CASSQGSGTTYYNEQFF,TGTGCCAGCAGCCAAGGTTCCGGGACTACATACTACAATGAGCAGTTCTTC
TRBV6-5,NA,TRBJ2-1,NA,CASGGAANEQFF,TGTGCCAGCGGGGGTGCTGCCAATGAGCAGTTCTTC
TRBV21-1,NA,TRBJ2-5,NA,CASSKDFGGLADFTGYQETQYF,TGTGCCAGCAGCAAAGACTTTGGCGGACTAGCGGACTTTACGGGGTACCAAGAGACCCAGTACTTC
TRBV20-1,TRBD2,TRBJ2-3,few,CSASPLAGTRTDTQYF,TGCAGTGCTAGCCCCTTAGCGGGGACGCGCACAGATACGCAGTATTTT
TRBV3-1,TRBD1,TRBJ2-2,NA,CASSLPGQALLYTGELFF,TGTGCCAGCAGCCTACCGGGACAGGCCTTACTGTACACCGGGGAGCTGTTTTTT
TRBV4-1,NA,TRBJ2-1,few,CASSQHPGNIGGGYNEQFF,TGCGCCAGCAGCCAACATCCAGGGAATATCGGGGGAGGATACAATGAGCAGTTCTTC
TRBV13,TRBD1,TRBJ1-4,few,CASSLARQGPEKLFF,TGTGCCAGCAGCTTAGCCCGACAGGGGCCCGAAAAACTGTTTTTT
TRBV20-1,TRBD1,TRBJ2-5,NA,CRLKSGGEETQYF,TGCAGACTTAAGTCAGGGGGCGAAGAGACCCAGTACTTC
TRBV7-9,NA,TRBJ1-1,few,CASSPFVWPNTEAFF,TGTGCCAGCAGCCCCTTCGTATGGCCGAACACTGAAGCTTTCTTT
TRBV6-2/TRBV6-3,TRBD1,TRBJ1-2,few,CASRWDSLYGYTF,TGTGCCAGCAGGTGGGACAGCCTCTATGGCTACACCTTC
TRBV7-9,TRBD2,TRBJ2-3,few,CASSGRLAVTDTQYF,TGTGCCAGCAGCGGTCGACTAGCGGTTACAGATACGCAGTATTTT
TRBV10-3,TRBD1,TRBJ1-5,NA,CAISGTGQPQHF,TGTGCCATCAGTGGGACAGGGCAGCCCCAGCATTTT
TRBV20-1,NA,TRBJ1-3,NA,CSARDIGRDTIYF,TGCAGTGCTAGAGATATTGGGCGGGACACCATATATTTT
TRBV6-5,NA,TRBJ2-3,NA,CASSYSGAVVAPDTQYF,TGTGCCAGCAGTTACTCGGGCGCGGTGGTGGCCCCAGATACGCAGTATTTT
TRBV9,TRBD2,TRBJ2-3,many,CASSVGTSGTDTQYF,TGTGCCAGCAGCGTAGGGACTAGCGGCACAGATACGCAGTATTTT
TRBV20-1,TRBD2,TRBJ2-3,NA,CSAIFSGRVTDTQYF,TGCAGTGCAATTTTCAGCGGGAGGGTTACAGATACGCAGTATTTT
TRBV6-6,NA,TRBJ1-5,NA,CASTGVQGRVQPQHF,TGTGCCAGCACCGGGGTACAGGGACGCGTTCAGCCCCAGCATTTT
TRBV12-3/TRBV12-4,NA,TRBJ2-1,many,CASTPIPAGSDNNEQFF,TGTGCCAGCACCCCAATCCCCGCGGGGTCGGACAACAATGAGCAGTTCTTC
TRBV7-2,TRBD1,TRBJ1-6,NA,CASSFIGTGNNSPLHF,TGTGCCAGCAGCTTTATCGGGACAGGGAATAATTCACCCCTCCACTTT
TRBV4-2,NA,TRBJ2-3,once,CASSQDSGAGDTQYF,TGTGCCAGCAGCCAAGATTCAGGGGCGGGAGATACGCAGTATTTT
TRBV21-1,NA,TRBJ2-1,few,CASSEDRGPLNEQFF,TGTGCCAGCAGCGAAGACAGGGGGCCCCTCAATGAGCAGTTCTTC
TRBV5-1,TRBD2,TRBJ2-7,NA,CASSHSGIGNYEQYF,TGCGCCAGCAGCCATAGCGGGATTGGGAACTACGAGCAGTACTTC
TRBV20-1,NA,TRBJ2-5,few,CSARRGRGRNQYF,TGCAGTGCCCGAAGGGGCAGGGGACGGAACCAGTACTTC
TRBV5-4,NA,TRBJ2-3,NA,CASTLGGASTDTQYF,TGTGCCAGCACCCTTGGTGGGGCTAGCACAGATACGCAGTATTTT
TRBV5-1,NA,TRBJ2-5,few,CASSLTTAEGTQYF,TGCGCCAGCAGCCTCACGACTGCCGAAGGGACCCAGTACTTC
TRBV29-1,TRBD2,TRBJ2-7,NA,CSVEVGGGGYEQYF,TGCAGCGTTGAAGTTGGGGGCGGGGGGTACGAGCAGTACTTC
TRBV28,NA,TRBJ1-6,few,CATSRGGSYNSPLHF,TGTGCCACGTCCAGGGGTGGAAGCTATAATTCACCCCTCCACTTT
TRBV15,NA,TRBJ2-3,NA,CATSRVLGSTDTQYF,TGTGCCACCAGCAGAGTTTTGGGTAGCACAGATACGCAGTATTTT
TRBV6-1,NA,TRBJ2-1,NA,CASSESLYEQFF,TGTGCCAGCAGTGAATCCCTTTATGAGCAGTTCTTC
TRBV20-1,TRBD2,TRBJ2-3,NA,CSAPASGRGDTQYF,TGCAGTGCTCCCGCTAGCGGGAGGGGAGATACGCAGTATTTT
TRBV6-1,NA,TRBJ1-1,NA,CASSERFQGRTEAFF,TGTGCCAGCAGTGAAAGGTTTCAGGGGCGCACTGAAGCTTTCTTT
TRBV28,TRBD1,TRBJ1-4,NA,CASSPGTVLYATNEKLFF,TGTGCCAGCAGTCCGGGGACAGTCCTTTATGCAACTAATGAAAAACTGTTTTTT
TRBV20-1,TRBD2,TRBJ2-7,few,CSAIGAGVLHEQYF,TGCAGTGCTATTGGGGCGGGAGTTCTCCACGAGCAGTACTTC
TRBV6-8,TRBD1,TRBJ2-7,NA,CASSDWGQGWYEQYF,TGTGCCAGCAGCGACTGGGGACAGGGGTGGTACGAGCAGTACTTC
TRBV15,TRBD2,TRBJ2-2,NA,CATSSLGTSGALAGELFF,TGTGCCACCAGCAGCTTGGGGACTAGCGGGGCCTTGGCCGGGGAGCTGTTTTTT
TRBV20-1,TRBD1,TRBJ2-3,few,CSASRGGQGRPDTQYF,TGCAGTGCTAGTAGGGGGGGACAGGGGCGTCCAGATACGCAGTATTTT
TRBV6-5,TRBD1,TRBJ2-5,NA,CASSPPQGAKTQYF,TGTGCCAGCAGTCCCCCGCAGGGGGCAAAGACCCAGTACTTC
TRBV14,TRBD1,TRBJ2-7,NA,CASSQGTGWYEQYF,TGTGCCAGCAGCCAAGGGACAGGGTGGTACGAGCAGTACTTC
TRBV7-9,TRBD1,TRBJ1-2,once,CASSTISGTGGGYTF,TGTGCCAGCAGCACTATCTCCGGGACAGGGGGCGGCTACACCTTC
TRBV27,NA,TRBJ2-3,few,CASSAAVLSTDTQYF,TGTGCCAGCAGTGCGGCCGTTTTAAGCACAGATACGCAGTATTTT
TRBV5-1,TRBD1,TRBJ1-1,NA,CASSLSKGADKTEAFF,TGCGCCAGCAGCTTGAGTAAGGGGGCAGATAAGACTGAAGCTTTCTTT
TRBV20-1,NA,TRBJ2-7,NA,CSPILPNYEQYF,TGCAGTCCAATACTTCCCAACTACGAGCAGTACTTC
TRBV20-1,TRBD2,TRBJ2-1,NA,CSARLGLAGNEQFF,TGCAGTGCTAGGTTGGGACTAGCGGGAAATGAGCAGTTCTTC
TRBV20-1,TRBD1,TRBJ1-2,few,CSARDAGQGTYGYTF,TGCAGTGCTAGAGACGCGGGACAGGGCACTTATGGCTACACCTTC
TRBV25-1,NA,TRBJ2-1,few,CATRWVHGQFF,TGTGCCACTAGGTGGGTCCACGGGCAGTTCTTC
TRBV5-1,TRBD1,TRBJ2-7,few,CASSPQPTGATYEQYF,TGCGCCAGCAGCCCGCAACCGACAGGGGCCACCTACGAGCAGTACTTC